One and the same sample provided the 7 T cell receptor beta chains below, sequenced in a study of blood T cell repertoires in COVID-19. TCRdb keeps only in-frame clones here, not all; method: immunoSEQ multiplex PCR. Of about 240,000 clones in the sample, roughly 80% were seen once. The sample was peripheral blood. The receptors originated from a woman aged 55-75 years with active or convalescent COVID-19.

The chain has TRBV7-9 and TRBJ2-7, with D unresolved. V lost 5 bases, J lost 6 bases, and 11 bases lay in between. This CDR3 is built from 12 residues. Germline-derived CDR1 and CDR2 are SEHNR and FQNEAQ (reference sequence). CDR3 DNA: TGTGCCAGCAGCACGAGCAACCTCGAGCAGTACTTC. Translated, it gives CASSTSNLEQYF.

The rearrangement uses TRBV6-1 and TRBJ1-5; possible D gene TRBD1, 6 bases. Germline values: CDR1 MNHNS, CDR2 SASEGT. The CDR3 is made up of 14 amino acids. Trimming took off 0 bases at V and 11 bases at J, with 14 bases between the two ends. The CDR3 region has the DNA TGTGCCAGCAGTGAAGCGGGGGGGGCCGTGGCCCAGCATTTT. Translation: CASSEAGGAVAQHF.

This rearrangement joins TRBV19 to TRBJ2-2; D perhaps matches TRBD1 (6 bases). The germline V gene has CDR1 LNHDA and CDR2 SQIVND (reference sequence). The CDR3 runs 14 residues. Trimming stripped 5 bases from V and 4 bases from J, with 11 bases between. The CDR3 coding sequence is TGTGCCAGTAGTCTGCAGACAGGCACCGGGGAGCTGTTTTTT. Translating gives CASSLQTGTGELFF.

The genes are TRBV7-9 and TRBJ2-1, with D possibly being TRBD2 (7 bases). V shed 5 bases and J shed 7 bases, with 18 bases lying between them. This CDR3 is 15 amino acids long. Germline V CDR1 and CDR2: SEHNR, FQNEAQ (reference sequence). CDR3 nucleotide sequence: TGTGCCAGCAGCCGTCAGAGGGGGGGCCCGAATGAGCAGTTCTTC. It codes for CASSRQRGGPNEQFF.

About this clone: An end of the junction does not agree with germline; a read error may underlie this. This chain uses TRBV4-1 with TRBJ1-5, with a weak D call TRBD1 (6 bases). The CDR3 consists of 15 residues. Germline CDR1 is MGHRA and CDR2 is YSYEKL. In DNA, the CDR3 is TGCGCCAGCAGCCAAGATGGTGGGGGCAAGCAGCCCCAGCATTTT. Its protein product is CASSQDGGGKQPQHF.

The rearrangement joins TRBV9 to TRBJ1-2; 7 bases are a match to TRBD1. Germline V gene sequence: CDR1 SGDLS, CDR2 YYNGEE. The CDR3 extends over 15 amino acids. V was pared by 4 bases and J by 6 bases, with 12 bases of the junction left unmatched. The CDR3 DNA follows: TGTGCCAGCAGCCCCCGGCGACAGGGTTTAAATGGCTACACCTTC. This codes for CASSPRRQGLNGYTF.

This clone was recorded only once. The chain employs TRBV2 and TRBJ1-1; D is ambiguous. The CDR3 is 14 amino acids. Germline CDR1 and CDR2: SNHLY and FYNNEI. V lost 4 bases and J lost 8, with 17 bases in between. The CDR3: CASSASGWGGEAFF. CDR3 sequence (DNA): TGTGCCAGCAGTGCCAGTGGTTGGGGAGGGGAAGCTTTCTTT.